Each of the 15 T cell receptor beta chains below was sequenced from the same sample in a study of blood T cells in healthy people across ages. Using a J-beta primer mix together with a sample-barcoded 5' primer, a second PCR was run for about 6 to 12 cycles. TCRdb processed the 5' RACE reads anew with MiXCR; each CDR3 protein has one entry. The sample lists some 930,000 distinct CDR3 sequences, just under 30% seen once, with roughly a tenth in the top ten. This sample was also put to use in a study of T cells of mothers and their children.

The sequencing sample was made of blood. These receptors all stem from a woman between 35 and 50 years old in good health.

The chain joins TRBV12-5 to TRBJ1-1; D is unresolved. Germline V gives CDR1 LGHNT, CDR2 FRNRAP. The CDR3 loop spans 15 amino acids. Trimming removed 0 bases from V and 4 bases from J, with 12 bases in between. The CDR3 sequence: CASGLVLGEGTEAFF. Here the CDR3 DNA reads TGTGCTAGTGGTTTGGTTCTCGGGGAGGGCACTGAAGCTTTCTTT.

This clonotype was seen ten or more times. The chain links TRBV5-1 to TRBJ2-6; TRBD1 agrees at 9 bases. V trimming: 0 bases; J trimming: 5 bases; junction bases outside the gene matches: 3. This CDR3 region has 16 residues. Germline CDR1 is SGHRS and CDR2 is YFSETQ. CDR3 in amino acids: CASSLGQGDRANVLTF. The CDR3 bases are TGCGCCAGCAGCTTGGGACAGGGGGATCGGGCCAACGTCCTGACTTTC.

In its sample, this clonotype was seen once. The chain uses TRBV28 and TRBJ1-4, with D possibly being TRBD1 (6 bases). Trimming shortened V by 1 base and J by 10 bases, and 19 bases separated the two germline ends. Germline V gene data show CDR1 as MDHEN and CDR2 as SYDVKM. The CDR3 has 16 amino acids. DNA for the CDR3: TGTGCCAGCAGTTTATCCCTGGACAGTGGGGGTGGAAAACTGTTTTTT. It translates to CASSLSLDSGGGKLFF.

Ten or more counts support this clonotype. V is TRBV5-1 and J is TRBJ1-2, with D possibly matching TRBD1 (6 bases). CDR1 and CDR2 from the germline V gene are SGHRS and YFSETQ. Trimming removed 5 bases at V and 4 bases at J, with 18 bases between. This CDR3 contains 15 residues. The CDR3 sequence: CASSPTGPPGYGYTF. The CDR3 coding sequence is TGCGCCAGCAGTCCTACAGGGCCCCCTGGCTATGGCTACACCTTC.

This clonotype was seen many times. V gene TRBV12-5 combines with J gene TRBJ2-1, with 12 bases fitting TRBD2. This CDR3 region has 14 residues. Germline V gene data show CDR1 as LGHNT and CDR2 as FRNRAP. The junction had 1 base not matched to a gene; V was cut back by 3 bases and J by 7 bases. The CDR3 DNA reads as TGTGCTAGTGGTTTAGGACTAGCGGGGAATGAGCAGTTCTTC. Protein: CASGLGLAGNEQFF.

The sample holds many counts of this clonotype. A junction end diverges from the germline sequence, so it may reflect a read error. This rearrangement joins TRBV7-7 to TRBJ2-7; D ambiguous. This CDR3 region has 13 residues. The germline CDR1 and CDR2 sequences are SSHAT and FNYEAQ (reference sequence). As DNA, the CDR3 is TGTGCTAGCAGCTTAGAAAACATCAGCGAGCAGTACTTC. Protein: CASSLENISEQYF.

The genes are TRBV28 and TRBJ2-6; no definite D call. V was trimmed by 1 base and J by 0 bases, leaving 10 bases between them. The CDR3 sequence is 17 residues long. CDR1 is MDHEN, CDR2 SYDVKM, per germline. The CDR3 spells CASSLFYSSSGANVLTF. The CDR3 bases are TGTGCCAGCAGTTTATTTTACAGCTCCTCTGGGGCCAACGTCCTGACTTTC.

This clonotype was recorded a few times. The CDR3 DNA is TGTGCCAGCAGCTTGAGTACAGGGAAGGGGAGCTACACCTTC. Protein: CASSLSTGKGSYTF. This chain uses TRBV7-2 with TRBJ1-2; a weak D match, TRBD1 (6 bases). Trimming took 3 bases from V and 9 from J, leaving 17 bases between them. The length of the CDR3 is 14 residues. Germline lookup yields CDR1 SGHTA and CDR2 FQGNSA. Looking up the rest from reference TRBV7-2 and TRBJ1-2 gives the full variable domain: GAGVSQSPSNKVTEKGKDVELRCDPISGHTALYWYRQSLGQGLEFLIYFQGNSAPDKSGLPSDRFSAERTGGSVSTLTIQRTQQEDSAVYLCASSLSTGKGSYTFGSGTRLTVV.

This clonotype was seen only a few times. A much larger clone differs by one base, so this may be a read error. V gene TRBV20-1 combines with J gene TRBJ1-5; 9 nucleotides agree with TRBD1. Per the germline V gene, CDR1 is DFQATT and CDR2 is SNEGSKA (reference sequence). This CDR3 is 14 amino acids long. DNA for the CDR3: TGCAGTGCTTTCACAGGGGGCTTGAATCAGCCCCGGCATTTT. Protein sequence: CSAFTGGLNQPRHF.

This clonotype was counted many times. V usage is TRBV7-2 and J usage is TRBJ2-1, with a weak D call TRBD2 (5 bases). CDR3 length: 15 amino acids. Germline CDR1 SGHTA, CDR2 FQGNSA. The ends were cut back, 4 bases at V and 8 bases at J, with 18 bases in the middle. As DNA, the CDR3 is TGTGCCAGCAGCTCTCCAACGGGAAATCCCCATGAGCAGTTCTTC. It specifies CASSSPTGNPHEQFF. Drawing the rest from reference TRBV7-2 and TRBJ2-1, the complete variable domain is GAGVSQSPSNKVTEKGKDVELRCDPISGHTALYWYRQSLGQGLEFLIYFQGNSAPDKSGLPSDRFSAERTGGSVSTLTIQRTQQEDSAVYLCASSSPTGNPHEQFFGPGTRLTVL.

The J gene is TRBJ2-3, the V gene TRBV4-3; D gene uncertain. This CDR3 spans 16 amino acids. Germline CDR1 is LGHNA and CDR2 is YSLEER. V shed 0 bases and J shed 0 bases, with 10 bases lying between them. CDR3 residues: CASSQDWPESTDTQYF. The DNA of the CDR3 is TGCGCCAGCAGCCAAGATTGGCCAGAGAGCACAGATACGCAGTATTTT.

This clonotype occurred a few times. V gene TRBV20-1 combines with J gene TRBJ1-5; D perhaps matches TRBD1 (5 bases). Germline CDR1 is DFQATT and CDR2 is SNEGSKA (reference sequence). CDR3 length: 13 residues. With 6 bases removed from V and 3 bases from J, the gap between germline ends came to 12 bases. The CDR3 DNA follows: TGCAGTGCCTCCGACAGCTCCAATCAGCCCCAGCATTTT. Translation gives CSASDSSNQPQHF.

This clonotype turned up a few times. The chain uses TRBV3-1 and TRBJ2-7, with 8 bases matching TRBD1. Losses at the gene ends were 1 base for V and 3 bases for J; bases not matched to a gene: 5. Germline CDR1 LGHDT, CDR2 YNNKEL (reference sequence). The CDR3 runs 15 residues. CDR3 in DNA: TGTGCCAGCAGCCAAGGAATAACAGGGGGCTACGAGCAGTACTTC. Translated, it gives CASSQGITGGYEQYF.

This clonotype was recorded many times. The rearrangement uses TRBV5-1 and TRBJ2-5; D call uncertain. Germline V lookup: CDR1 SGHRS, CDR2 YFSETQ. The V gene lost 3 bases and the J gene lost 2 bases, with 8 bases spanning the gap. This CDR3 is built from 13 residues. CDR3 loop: CASSSSPQETQYF. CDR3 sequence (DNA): TGCGCCAGCAGCTCGTCCCCTCAAGAGACCCAGTACTTC.

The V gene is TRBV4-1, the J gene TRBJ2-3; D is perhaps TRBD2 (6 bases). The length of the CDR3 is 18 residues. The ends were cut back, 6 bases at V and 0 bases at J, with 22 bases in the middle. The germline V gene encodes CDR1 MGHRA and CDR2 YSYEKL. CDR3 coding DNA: TGCGCCAGCAGGGAGGGGCGCGGGAAGGTTCCGAGCACAGATACGCAGTATTTT. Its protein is CASREGRGKVPSTDTQYF.